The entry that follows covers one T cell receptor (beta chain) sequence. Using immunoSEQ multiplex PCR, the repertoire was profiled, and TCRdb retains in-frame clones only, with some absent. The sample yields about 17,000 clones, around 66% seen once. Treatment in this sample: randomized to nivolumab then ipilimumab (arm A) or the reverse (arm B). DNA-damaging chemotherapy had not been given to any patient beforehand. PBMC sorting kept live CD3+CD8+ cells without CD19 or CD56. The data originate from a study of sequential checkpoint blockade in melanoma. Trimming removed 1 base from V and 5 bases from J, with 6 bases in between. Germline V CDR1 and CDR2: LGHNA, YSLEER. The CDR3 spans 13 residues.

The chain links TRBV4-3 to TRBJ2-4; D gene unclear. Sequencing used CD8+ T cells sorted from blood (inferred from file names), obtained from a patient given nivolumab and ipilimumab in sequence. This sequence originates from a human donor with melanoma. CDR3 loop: CASSQVLENIQYF. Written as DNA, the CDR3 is TGCGCCAGCAGCCAAGTTCTTGAAAACATTCAGTACTTC.